Listed below are T cell receptor beta chains from one sample, sequenced in a study of blood T cell repertoires in COVID-19. TCRdb's table, derived via immunoSEQ multiplex PCR, lists solely in-frame clones and lacks some. The sample consists of some 300,000 clones, more than 70% of them appearing once. Specimen: peripheral blood. These receptors all come from a woman aged 25-40 years who had recovered from COVID-19. The CDR3 runs from the conserved cysteine through the conserved F or W. The D gene is left open where the match is weak. The size field is filled for only some rows; it gives once, few, many or a size class.

j_gene	abundance	d_gene	v_gene	CDR3nt	CDR3aa
TRBJ2-2	NA	NA	TRBV5-1	TGCGCCAGCAGCCCTGACACCGGGGAGCTGTTTTTT	CASSPDTGELFF
TRBJ1-1	NA	NA	TRBV29-1	TGCAGCGTTACCAGTTACGGGGGGGTTAGGGCTGAAGCTTTCTTT	CSVTSYGGVRAEAFF
TRBJ1-1	NA	NA	TRBV4-1	TGCGCCAGCAGCCAAGATCCGTACTTTGAAGCTTTCTTT	CASSQDPYFEAFF
TRBJ1-2	NA	NA	TRBV4-2	TGTGCCAGCAGCCAAGGACGAGACACGACTAACTATGGCTACACCTTC	CASSQGRDTTNYGYTF
TRBJ1-1	NA	NA	TRBV25-1	TGTGCCAGCAGTGACGAGTTTAGAGCTTTCTTT	CASSDEFRAFF
TRBJ1-2	NA	NA	TRBV12-3/TRBV12-4	TGTGCCAGCAGTTTAGCTTTGGTGGCAGACACTACCTTC	CASSLALVADTTF
TRBJ1-2	NA	NA	TRBV27	TGTGCCAGCAGTTTAAAGGGGGATTATGGCTACACCTTC	CASSLKGDYGYTF
TRBJ2-5	NA	TRBD2	TRBV9	TGTGCCAGCAGCGTAGGACTAGCGGGGGGGCAAGAGACCCAGTACTTC	CASSVGLAGGQETQYF
TRBJ2-5	NA	NA	TRBV7-9	TGTGCCAGCAGCTCCCGGGCAGGGAGGGAGACCCAGTACTTC	CASSSRAGRETQYF
TRBJ2-7	NA	NA	TRBV10-2	TGCGCCAGCAGTCCAACCGGGTACGAGCAGTACTTC	CASSPTGYEQYF
TRBJ2-1	NA	TRBD2	TRBV5-3	TGTGCCAGAAGCTTGGGGACTAGCGGGGACTACAATGAGCAGTTCTTC	CARSLGTSGDYNEQFF
TRBJ1-2	NA	NA	TRBV18	TGTGCCAGCTCACCATCGCAGGGGCGCGATGGCTACACCTTC	CASSPSQGRDGYTF
TRBJ2-1	NA	NA	TRBV6-5	TGTGCCACATCACACCGGGACAACTACAATGAGCAGTTCTTC	CATSHRDNYNEQFF
TRBJ1-2	once	NA	TRBV5-4	TGTGCCAGCAGCCTCCAGGGCGTCTATGGCTACACCTTC	CASSLQGVYGYTF
TRBJ1-5	NA	NA	TRBV2	TGTGCCAGCATCGAGTCACTACCCGGGGAGCCCCAGCATTTT	CASIESLPGEPQHF
TRBJ2-2	NA	NA	TRBV5-4	TGTGCCAGCAGCCCTCTCACCGAGGGGGTAGTCGGGGAGCTGTTTTTT	CASSPLTEGVVGELFF
TRBJ1-1	NA	NA	TRBV7-2	TGTGCCAGCAGCCCACTCGGGGGGACTGAAGCTTTCTTT	CASSPLGGTEAFF
TRBJ2-1	NA	TRBD1	TRBV7-2	TGTGCCAGCAGCTTAGCTGGACAGGGTATAGATGAGCAGTTCTTC	CASSLAGQGIDEQFF
TRBJ1-6	NA	TRBD1	TRBV6-5	TGTGCCAGCAGTTACTCAAGGGGACAGGGAGATTCACCCCTCCACTTT	CASSYSRGQGDSPLHF
TRBJ2-1	NA	NA	TRBV2	TGTGCCAGCAGCTCACAGGGAAATGAGCAGTTCTTC	CASSSQGNEQFF
TRBJ1-5	NA	NA	TRBV2	TGTGCCAGCAGTGAACAGGGTGGTCAGCCCCAGCATTTT	CASSEQGGQPQHF
TRBJ1-2	NA	NA	TRBV19	TGTGCCAGTAGTCGAAAATCAGCTAACTATGGCTACACCTTC	CASSRKSANYGYTF
TRBJ1-6	once	NA	TRBV28	TGTGCCACCCTAGATGGAGGCCTTAATTCACCCCTCCACTTT	CATLDGGLNSPLHF
TRBJ2-7	NA	TRBD1	TRBV6-5	TGTGCCAGCAGTTCAACGACAGGGGGAACCTACGAGCAGTACTTC	CASSSTTGGTYEQYF
TRBJ1-3	NA	NA	TRBV3-1/TRBV3-2	TGTGCCAGTAAGGGGCGCTCTGGAAACACCATATATTTT	CASKGRSGNTIYF
TRBJ2-7	NA	TRBD1	TRBV6-5	TGTGCCAGCAGTACGGGGACAGCGACGTACGAGCAGTACTTC	CASSTGTATYEQYF
TRBJ2-7	NA	TRBD1	TRBV7-3	TGTGCCAGCAGCTTAAACGGGGACAGGGTGGACGAGCAGTACTTC	CASSLNGDRVDEQYF
TRBJ2-1	NA	NA	TRBV19	TGTGCCAGTAGTACCCCCCGGCAGGCTCTTTACAATGAGCAGTTCTTC	CASSTPRQALYNEQFF
TRBJ1-1	NA	NA	TRBV4-1	TGCGCCAGCAGCCAAGACTTAGTTAAGAACACTGAAGCTTTCTTT	CASSQDLVKNTEAFF
TRBJ1-5	NA	NA	TRBV19	TGTGCCAGTAGTGGGGGCCAGGATAGCAATCAGCCCCAGCATTTT	CASSGGQDSNQPQHF
TRBJ1-1	once	TRBD1	TRBV29-1	TGCAGCGTTGGACAGGGGAGGACTGAAGCTTTCTTT	CSVGQGRTEAFF
TRBJ2-3	NA	NA	TRBV7-2	TGTGCCAGCAGCTTAGAGCCGGATACGCAGTATTTT	CASSLEPDTQYF
TRBJ1-2	NA	TRBD1	TRBV6-5	TGTGCCAGCAGTTGGACAGGAGGGGTCGGCTACACCTTC	CASSWTGGVGYTF
TRBJ2-7	NA	NA	TRBV6-5	TGTGCCAGCAGTTTGGACAGCCTATCGGTAACTTACGAGCAGTACTTC	CASSLDSLSVTYEQYF
TRBJ1-1	few	TRBD1	TRBV5-4	TGTGCCAGCAGCTTGGGTGGCCAGGGGGAAGGAACTGAAGCTTTCTTT	CASSLGGQGEGTEAFF
TRBJ1-1	NA	NA	TRBV12-3/TRBV12-4	TGTGCCAGCAGTTTTCGTCAGGGCCCCCCCGCTTTCTTT	CASSFRQGPPAFF
TRBJ2-7	NA	TRBD1	TRBV9	TGTGCCAGCAGCTTCCGGACAGGGGGCGGGTACGAGCAGTACTTC	CASSFRTGGGYEQYF
TRBJ1-5	NA	TRBD1	TRBV5-6	TGTGCCAGCAGCTCTCGACAGGGCTATCAGCCCCAGCATTTT	CASSSRQGYQPQHF
TRBJ1-5	NA	NA	TRBV19	TGTGCCAGTAGTCCGTCAGTCAATCAGCCCCAGCATTTT	CASSPSVNQPQHF
TRBJ2-7	NA	NA	TRBV30	TGTGCCTGGAGTGTCGGCGGTTACCACGAGCAGTACTTC	CAWSVGGYHEQYF
TRBJ1-3	NA	TRBD1	TRBV19	TGTGCCAGTGGAAGACAGGGGGTGGCTGGAAACACCATATATTTT	CASGRQGVAGNTIYF
TRBJ1-5	NA	NA	TRBV9	TGTGCCAGCAGCGCGGGTGGGCAGCCCCAGCATTTT	CASSAGGQPQHF
TRBJ1-3	NA	NA	TRBV5-1	TGCGCCAGCAGCCCCGCTTTGGCCGACTCTGGAAACACCATATATTTT	CASSPALADSGNTIYF
TRBJ2-1	NA	NA	TRBV5-1	TGCGCCAGCAGCTTGGGAGAGGGAAACTCTCAGTTCTTC	CASSLGEGNSQFF
TRBJ2-3	NA	TRBD1	TRBV27	TGTGCCAGCCCTTCGACAGGGGGAAAGTATTTT	CASPSTGGKYF
TRBJ2-1	NA	TRBD2	TRBV6-1	TGTGCCAGCAGTGAAGAGGTAGCGGGAGAATACAATGAGCAGTTCTTC	CASSEEVAGEYNEQFF
TRBJ2-3	NA	NA	TRBV9	TGTGCCAGCAGCGCCCTAAGCCAGGGCGGAGATACGCAGTATTTT	CASSALSQGGDTQYF
TRBJ1-2	NA	NA	TRBV10-3	TGTGCCATCAGTGAGTCGCCCTCAGACTATGGCTACACCTTC	CAISESPSDYGYTF
TRBJ1-6	NA	NA	TRBV3-1/TRBV3-2	TGTGCCAGCAGCCCCCCCGCGGGGGACACCTCATACTATAATTCACCCCTCCACTTT	CASSPPAGDTSYYNSPLHF
TRBJ2-7	NA	NA	TRBV18	TGTGCCAGCTCACCGGTGCAGACCTACGAGCAGTACTTC	CASSPVQTYEQYF
TRBJ2-1	NA	NA	TRBV7-3	TGTGCCAGCAGCGCGTCGGATGAGCAGTTCTTC	CASSASDEQFF
TRBJ2-3	once	NA	TRBV29-1	TGCAGCGTTGTGCCGGGCCTGGAGGGAGATACGCAGTATTTT	CSVVPGLEGDTQYF
TRBJ1-1	NA	TRBD1	TRBV4-1	TGCGCCAGCAGCCAAGCGGCAGGGGGCCGTCGGACTGAAGCTTTCTTT	CASSQAAGGRRTEAFF
TRBJ2-2	NA	NA	TRBV4-2	TGTGCCAGCAGCCAAGTCGACAGATCGAACACCGGGGAGCTGTTTTTT	CASSQVDRSNTGELFF
TRBJ1-1	NA	TRBD1	TRBV14	TGTGCCAGCAGCCAAGATGGCCTTAACAGGGGGAACACTGAAGCTTTCTTT	CASSQDGLNRGNTEAFF
TRBJ1-1	NA	NA	TRBV5-6	TGTGCCAGCAGCTTGGCTGGGGGGATCACTGAAGCTTTCTTT	CASSLAGGITEAFF